This T cell receptor beta chain derives from a study of blood T cell repertoires in COVID-19. This clone was counted a few times. This CDR3 has 14 residues. Germline assignment: CDR1 LGHDT and CDR2 YNNKEL (reference sequence). Trimming stripped 7 bases from V and 3 bases from J, with 12 bases between. The assay was immunoSEQ multiplex PCR, and TCRdb's table has in-frame clones only and misses some. Of 450,000 to 500,000 clones listed, 80% to 90% are singletons. What was sequenced was peripheral blood. The receptor was isolated from a human donor in a cohort sampled during active COVID-19. V and J are TRBV3-1 (or the pseudogene TRBV3-2) and TRBJ2-2, with D possibly matching TRBD2 (5 bases). CDR3 amino acids: CASTRRGYTGELFF. In DNA, the CDR3 is TGTGCCAGCACCCGTCGGGGATACACCGGGGAGCTGTTTTTT.